This is a list of T cell receptor beta chains from one sample in a study of blood T cell repertoires in COVID-19. The repertoire was sequenced with immunoSEQ multiplex PCR; TCRdb's copy has only in-frame clones and lacks some. This table has around 140,000 clones, approximately 89% appearing once. Material: peripheral blood. The receptors derive from a human donor in a cohort sampled during active COVID-19. CDR3s include the opening cysteine and the closing phenylalanine or tryptophan. The D gene is left open where the match is weak. Clone size is stated in some rows and not others, as once, few, many or a class when expanded.

v_call	d_call	j_call	clone_size	cdr3_nt	cdr3_aa
TRBV6-5	-	TRBJ2-1	few	TGTGCCAGCAGTTACTCGGGGGGGCGAAAGTTCTTC	CASSYSGGRKFF
TRBV7-9	-	TRBJ2-7	-	TGTGCCAGCAGCTTGATTACAGGGTATGGCGAGCAGTACTTC	CASSLITGYGEQYF
TRBV7-2	TRBD2	TRBJ2-3	-	TGTGCCAGCAGCAGCCGACTAGCGCGGTGGACAGATACGCAGTATTTT	CASSSRLARWTDTQYF
TRBV21-1	-	TRBJ1-5	-	TGTGCCAGCAGCGGAAGCAGGGGACGCGGGAATCAGCCCCAGCATTTT	CASSGSRGRGNQPQHF
TRBV3-1/TRBV3-2	TRBD1	TRBJ1-6	-	TGTGCCAGCAGCTTTCGGGACAGGGGAAATTCACCCCTCCACTTT	CASSFRDRGNSPLHF
TRBV5-1	TRBD1	TRBJ2-7	-	TGCGCCAGCAGCTACGGACAGGGGGCTTGGTACTTC	CASSYGQGAWYF
TRBV11-2	TRBD1	TRBJ2-2	-	TGTGCCAGCAGCTTCCTCCCTAGGACAGGAGTTTCCGGGGAGCTGTTTTTT	CASSFLPRTGVSGELFF
TRBV29-1	-	TRBJ2-3	-	TGCAGCGTTGAATATCCAGGGGACCTTTATACGCAGTATTTT	CSVEYPGDLYTQYF
TRBV19	TRBD1	TRBJ2-1	-	TGTGCCAGTAGTATCATCCAGGGGGCGAATTCCTACAATGAGCAGTTCTTC	CASSIIQGANSYNEQFF
TRBV6-6	TRBD1	TRBJ1-5	-	TGTGCCAGCAGTTCGACAGGGGGACCTCAGCCCCAGCATTTT	CASSSTGGPQPQHF
TRBV3-1/TRBV3-2	TRBD2	TRBJ2-2	-	TGTGCCAGCAGCCAAGATATCGGACTAGCGGGGGGGCGCTACACCGGGGAGCTGTTTTTT	CASSQDIGLAGGRYTGELFF
TRBV4-1	TRBD2	TRBJ2-1	-	TGCGCCAGCAGCCCTCGAGCGGGGTCCGACAATGAGCAGTTCTTC	CASSPRAGSDNEQFF
TRBV19	TRBD1	TRBJ2-7	-	TGTGCCAGTAGTACCGGACAGGGCTACGAGCAGTACTTC	CASSTGQGYEQYF
TRBV27	TRBD2	TRBJ2-4	-	TGTGCCACCTCGGGAGGGCCCAAAAACATTCAGTACTTC	CATSGGPKNIQYF
TRBV2	TRBD1	TRBJ1-4	once	TGTGCCAGCAGTCCGGGACAGGACGCACAACAGGATAATGAAAAACTGTTTTTT	CASSPGQDAQQDNEKLFF
TRBV10-3	TRBD1	TRBJ1-2	-	TGTGCCATCAGAGATTTACAGGGGGCAGAAGGCTACACCTTC	CAIRDLQGAEGYTF
TRBV20-1	-	TRBJ2-7	-	TGCAGTGCTAGTGACGGGATGGGCCACGAGCAGTACTTC	CSASDGMGHEQYF
TRBV9	-	TRBJ2-7	-	TGTGCCAGCAGCGCAGGGGAGAGTGGGGCCTACGAGCAGTACTTC	CASSAGESGAYEQYF
TRBV7-6	-	TRBJ1-3	-	TGTGCCAGCAGCTTAGTATTGGGCTCCTACTCTGGAAACACCATATATTTT	CASSLVLGSYSGNTIYF
TRBV6-1	TRBD1	TRBJ1-6	-	TGTGCCACCTTCCGGGACAGGGGGAATTCACCCCTCCACTTT	CATFRDRGNSPLHF
TRBV2	-	TRBJ2-1	-	TGTGCCAGCAGTGTTGGAGGTCTCGGGGAGCAGTTCTTC	CASSVGGLGEQFF
TRBV4-1	TRBD1	TRBJ1-5	-	TGCGCCAGCAGCCAAGGCCTAGGGGGCCTCGGCCGAATTAGCAATCAGCCCCAGCATTTT	CASSQGLGGLGRISNQPQHF
TRBV7-9	-	TRBJ1-4	-	TGTGCCAGCAGCTTAGGCGCAACTAATGAAAAACTGTTTTTT	CASSLGATNEKLFF
TRBV30	TRBD2	TRBJ2-7	-	TGTGCCTGGAGCCGTCCTAGCGGGGGTGGAGTCGAGCAGTACTTC	CAWSRPSGGGVEQYF
TRBV27	TRBD2	TRBJ2-5	-	TGTGCCAGCAGTTTACTAGCGGGGGGGGAGGAGGAGACCCAGTACTTC	CASSLLAGGEEETQYF
TRBV11-3	TRBD1	TRBJ1-1	-	TGTGCCAGCAGCAAACAGGGGGACACTGAAGCTTTCTTT	CASSKQGDTEAFF
TRBV27	-	TRBJ1-6	once	TGTGCCAGCAGTCAAACAGTGCCAGGTTCCCCCCTCCACTTT	CASSQTVPGSPLHF
TRBV15	TRBD2	TRBJ2-7	-	TGTGCCACCAGCGGGGGGACGGCGGGGGAAGAGCAGTACTTC	CATSGGTAGEEQYF
TRBV19	TRBD1	TRBJ1-1	-	TGTGCCAGTAGTCGCACAGGGGGCGCGCGAAATGAAGCTTTCTTT	CASSRTGGARNEAFF
TRBV7-8	TRBD1	TRBJ2-7	-	TGTGCCAGCAGCATCCGGGACAGGGCCCTAGCCGAGCAGTACTTC	CASSIRDRALAEQYF
TRBV14	TRBD2	TRBJ2-2	-	TGTGCCAGCAGCCAGCTTCTAGCGGGGAGCGCGAACACCGGGGAGCTGTTTTTT	CASSQLLAGSANTGELFF
TRBV10-2	TRBD1	TRBJ2-7	few	TGCGCCACCGAGGACAGGGTCTACGAGCAGTACTTC	CATEDRVYEQYF
TRBV5-4	TRBD1	TRBJ1-2	-	TGTGCCAGCAGCTCACAGGGGGTTGGTGGCTACACCTTC	CASSSQGVGGYTF
TRBV11-2	TRBD1	TRBJ2-2	-	TGTGCCAGCAGCCGGACAGGGGAAAACACCGGGGAGCTGTTTTTT	CASSRTGENTGELFF
TRBV3-1/TRBV3-2	-	TRBJ2-1	once	TGTGCCAGCAGCCTCTTCTGGGGGCGCACCTACAATGAGCAGTTCTTC	CASSLFWGRTYNEQFF
TRBV6-5	-	TRBJ1-5	-	TGTGCCAGCAGAGGGGGGGATAATCAGCCCCAGCATTTT	CASRGGDNQPQHF